The TCR beta chain described here comes from a study of blood T cell repertoires in COVID-19. Whole-study context: The analysed material was cDNA or gDNA that came from T cells, B-cell-depleted T cells, or PBMCs.

Using immunoSEQ multiplex PCR, the repertoire was profiled, and TCRdb retains in-frame clones only, with some absent. The table has around 340,000 clones, roughly 90% seen once. The Seattle patients joined while their infection was active and were tracked longitudinally afterward. After removal of 5 bases from V and 5 bases from J, the junction contained 6 bases not matched to a gene. The germline CDR1 and CDR2 sequences are SNHLY and FYNNEI. The CDR3 totals 14 residues. Material: peripheral blood. The receptor comes from a woman aged 55-69 years with COVID-19, enrolled during active disease. The chain is built from TRBV2 and TRBJ2-3; 8 nucleotides align to TRBD2. CDR3 protein: CASSPGGPIDTQYF. The DNA of the CDR3 is TGTGCCAGCAGTCCGGGGGGGCCAATAGATACGCAGTATTTT.